This paragraph covers one T cell receptor beta chain sequence. Its antigen remains unknown. Systemic immunosuppression or autoimmune disease history was grounds to exclude patients. These data are taken from a study of OX40 agonist ivuxolimab in advanced cancers. CDR3 length: 15 amino acids. Germline CDR1 is ENHRY and CDR2 is SYGVKD. V was cut by 6 bases and J by 0 bases, with 12 bases left in between. General study findings and limits: At 0.1 to 3.0 mg/kg and by week 6, CD4+ and CD8+ T cells in the blood had expanded clonally.

Here immunoSEQ multiplex PCR was the method, and the copy in TCRdb shows in-frame clones only, minus some. The sample consists of some 60,000 clones, approximately 84% of them appearing once. The rearrangement joins TRBV10-3 to TRBJ1-3, with D possibly matching TRBD1 (6 bases). The sample in question was CD4+ or CD8+ T cells sorted from blood, obtained in a trial of the OX40 agonist ivuxolimab. The origin of this receptor is an adult with an advanced solid tumor such as melanoma, head and neck, liver or kidney cancer. The chain's CDR3 is CAISAGENSGNTIYF. DNA for the CDR3: TGTGCCATCAGCGCAGGGGAAAACTCTGGAAACACCATATATTTT.